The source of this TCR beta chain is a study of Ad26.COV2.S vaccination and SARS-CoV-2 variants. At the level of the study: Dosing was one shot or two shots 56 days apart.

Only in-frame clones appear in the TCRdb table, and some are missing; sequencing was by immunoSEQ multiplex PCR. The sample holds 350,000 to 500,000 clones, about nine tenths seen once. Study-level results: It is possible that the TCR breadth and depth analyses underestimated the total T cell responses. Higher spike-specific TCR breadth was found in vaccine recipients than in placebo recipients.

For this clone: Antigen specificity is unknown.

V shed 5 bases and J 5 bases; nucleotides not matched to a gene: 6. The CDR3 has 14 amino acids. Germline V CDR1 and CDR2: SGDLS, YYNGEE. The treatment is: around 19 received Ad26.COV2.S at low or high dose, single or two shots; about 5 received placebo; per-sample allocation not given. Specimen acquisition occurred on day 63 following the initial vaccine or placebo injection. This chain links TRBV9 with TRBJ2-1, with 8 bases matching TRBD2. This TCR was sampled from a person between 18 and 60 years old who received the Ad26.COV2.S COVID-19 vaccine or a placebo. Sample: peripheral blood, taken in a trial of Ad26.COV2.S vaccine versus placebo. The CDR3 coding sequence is TGTGCCAGCAGTGGCGGGGGGAGCGACAATGAGCAGTTCTTC. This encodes CASSGGGSDNEQFF. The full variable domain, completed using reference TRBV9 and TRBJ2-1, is DSGVTQTPKHLITATGQRVTLRCSPRSGDLSVYWYQQSLDQGLQFLIQYYNGEERAKGNILERFSAQQFPDLHSELNLSSLELGDSALYFCASSGGGSDNEQFFGPGTRLTVL.